This entry features one T cell receptor (beta chain) sequence. The clone's antigen remains unknown. No qualities accompany the bases; no much larger clone lies one base away. This sample is drawn from a study of human T cells and chemical hapten exposure (dated by TCRdb to about 2021). About the investigation overall: For sensitization, 2% DPC in acetone was applied to an approximately 2 cm by approximately 2 cm area of upper inner arm skin. The mostly female patient cohort included alopecia areata with under or over 50% scalp involvement, alopecia totalis and alopecia universalis. Patch testing was performed on the upper back with Finn chambers containing 0.01% DPC, and the patch tests were scored after 6 days according to International Contact Dermatitis Research Group standards. The study tracked peripheral blood TCR repertoire changes in vivo during primary and secondary sensitization to the hapten diphenylcyclopropenone (DPC) in alopecia patients. Under 30 alopecia patients gave blood for TCR sequencing at one to four time points (pre-sensitization, 2, 6 and 24 weeks). Patient blood was sampled pre-sensitization (week 0) and at 2, 6 and about 24 weeks after DPC sensitization. Weekly therapeutic DPC doses were additionally applied to the scalp of patients throughout the roughly 26-week study period. The libraries were sequenced as a pool, and the TCR yield per sample differed mostly because of small variations in library volumes within the pool. Overall results and qualifications from the work: All patients had alopecia, a presumed autoimmune disease, so their immune response might differ from that of healthy individuals. Repeated subsampling changed both the strength of the expansion versus patch-test correlation and the threshold at which that correlation became significant. DPC sensitization did not change how many TCRs were above 1 in 1000 frequency, and no evidence was found of alterations in global repertoire structure. A positive correlation was found between the number of PT1 expanded TCRs and patch test score, with significance reached at thresholds 8, 16 and 32 but not 4. Significantly more large CDR3 similarity clusters were formed by expanded TCRs than by pre-sensitization or healthy control sets, consistent with antigen-driven responses.

Libraries were constructed by RACE. The listed sequencing device is NextSeq 500. Library preparation attached unique molecular identifiers to individual cDNA molecules for quantitative, reproducible TCR counting. Both TCR alpha and TCR beta chains were sequenced from each blood RNA sample. The original pipeline was this. A median of approximately 96,000 TCRs per sample was observed, with a range of about 23,224 to 690,600. V, J and CDR3 annotation of the TCR reads was carried out using the Decombinator software suite. To make PS versus PT1 abundance plots, every sample was subsampled to the same number of TCRs (28,000). Expanded TCRs were defined as absent before sensitization and observed at least eight times at the 2-week time point. TCRdb trimmed public reads at Q25 via fastp, called clones via MiXCR and kept in-frame beta chains. Identical CDR3 protein sequences are pooled into one entry, listed with their most common genes and DNA. These V and J calls are TCRdb output, not the study's own analysis. This sample gives fewer than 200,000 distinct CDR3 sequences in total; more than 20% of them show up just once. Clones ranked in the top ten supply under 7% of the sample.

In the germline V gene (reference sequence), CDR1 corresponds to DFQATT and CDR2 to SNEGSKA. The V and J ends are trimmed by 6 bases and 4 bases, leaving 14 bases between them. The CDR3 holds 13 amino acids from the cysteine to the phenylalanine. Kept here is only the CDR3 DNA, which spans 39 bases and is read in frame from base 1. Interpreted using the paper, the time point label stands for: patch test 1, 2 weeks after DPC sensitization. Explained via the paper, the treatment or condition label denotes: therapeutic diphenylcyclopropenone sensitization with weekly scalp DPC. At each patch-test visit, blood was drawn before the patch test was applied. Eligible patients were aged 18 to 70, diagnosed with alopecia, deemed suitable for DPC therapy, and excluded if pregnant. Total RNA was extracted from unfractionated whole blood collected in Tempus Blood RNA tubes.

The sample was whole blood, taken in connection with sensitization to the hapten diphenylcyclopropenone (DPC). The clonotype comes from a woman aged 45-65 years with alopecia areata. Some clones in this sample may be carry-over from other donors' samples. The sequence joins TRBV20-1 to TRBJ2-3, and TRBD2 may be the D gene, going by 6 matching bases. DNA sequence: TGCAGTGCCAAGGTGGCGGGATCAGATACGCAGTATTTT. This yields the protein CSAKVAGSDTQYF.